This T cell receptor (beta chain) was sequenced in a study of response to subunit inactivated influenza vaccine. Study findings and constraints: Seasonal influenza vaccination, on each occasion, was suggested by the authors to recruit few new T cells.

In the case of this clonotype: Antigen unknown.

TCRdb used MiXCR to reprocess the RT-PCR reads, holding one entry per CDR3 protein. The sample includes roughly 650,000 distinct CDR3 sequences, around 14% of them seen just once. The CDR3 is 13 amino acids. The germline gives CDR1 SGHTA, CDR2 FQGNSA. V trimming: 6 bases; J trimming: 5 bases; junction bases outside the gene matches: 5. The origin of this receptor is a man aged 45-65 years who received an inactivated influenza vaccine. The chain is built from TRBV7-2 and TRBJ2-5, with 8 bases identical to TRBD1. Source: PBMCs from blood, taken 11 to 12 days after vaccination. CDR3 nucleotides: TGTGCCAGCAGGGACAGGGTTTCCGAGACCCAGTACTTC. Its protein is CASRDRVSETQYF.